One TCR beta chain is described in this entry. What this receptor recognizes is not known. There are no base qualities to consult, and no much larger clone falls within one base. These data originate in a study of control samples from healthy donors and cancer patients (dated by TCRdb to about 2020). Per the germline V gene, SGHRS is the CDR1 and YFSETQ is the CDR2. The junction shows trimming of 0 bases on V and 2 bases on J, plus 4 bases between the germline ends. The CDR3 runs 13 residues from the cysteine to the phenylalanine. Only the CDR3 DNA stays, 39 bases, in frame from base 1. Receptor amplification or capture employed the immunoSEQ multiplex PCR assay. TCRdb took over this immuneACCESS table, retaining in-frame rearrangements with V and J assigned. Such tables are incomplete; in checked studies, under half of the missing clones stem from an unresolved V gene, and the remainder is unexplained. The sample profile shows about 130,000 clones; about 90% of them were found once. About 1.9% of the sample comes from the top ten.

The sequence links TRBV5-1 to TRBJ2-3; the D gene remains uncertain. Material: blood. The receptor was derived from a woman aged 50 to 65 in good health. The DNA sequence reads TGCGCCAGCAGCTTGGACCTCACAGATACGCAGTATTTT. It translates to CASSLDLTDTQYF.